What follows are 21 T cell receptor beta chains derived from one specimen sequenced in a study of a mutant IDH1 vaccine in newly diagnosed glioma. Regarding time point: week 11, during vaccination. Doses of 300 ug of mutant IDH1 20-mer peptide were given with topical imiquimod. Clones were sequenced by immunoSEQ multiplex PCR, and TCRdb holds only the in-frame ones, with some missing. This table holds around 62,000 clones, around 89% found once. The antigens these receptors bind are not known. The sample was PBMCs, taken from a glioma patient whose treatment included an IDH1 peptide vaccine. The source of these receptors is a middle-aged man with glioma.

The CDR3 sequence: CASSERLAGVYNEQFF. CDR3 nucleotides: TGCGCCAGCAGTGAAAGGCTAGCGGGAGTATACAATGAGCAGTTCTTC. This chain links TRBV10-1 with TRBJ2-1; TRBD2 agrees at 10 bases. Losses at the gene ends were 3 bases for V and 4 bases for J; bases not matched to a gene: 6. Looked up from germline, CDR1 is WNHNN and CDR2 is SYGVQD (reference sequence). The CDR3 contains 16 residues.

The chain joins TRBV7-8 to TRBJ2-5; D possibly matches TRBD1 or TRBD2 (5 bases each). V was trimmed by 2 bases and J by 2 bases, leaving 12 bases between them. The CDR3 consists of 15 residues. Germline lookup yields CDR1 SGHVS and CDR2 FQNEAQ. The CDR3 reads CASSLTGTGQETQYF. CDR3 nucleotides: TGTGCCAGCAGCTTAACGGGGACGGGACAAGAGACCCAGTACTTC.

The chain uses TRBV2 and TRBJ2-6, with D maybe TRBD1 (5 bases). The CDR3 length is 14 residues. V lost 5 bases and J lost 4, with 9 bases in between. CDR1 is SNHLY and CDR2 is FYNNEI in the germline V gene. The chain's CDR3 is CASSSGSGANVLTF. The CDR3 region has the DNA TGTGCCAGCAGTTCAGGGTCAGGGGCCAACGTCCTGACTTTC.

The gene calls are TRBV5-1 and TRBJ2-3, with 8 bases aligning to TRBD2. CDR1 SGHRS and CDR2 YFSETQ come from the germline V gene. The V segment lost 7 bases and the J segment 0 bases; nucleotides outside the gene matches: 7. This CDR3 region has 15 residues. DNA of the CDR3: TGCGCCAGCGCCGGCCGGGGGGGTAGCACAGATACGCAGTATTTT. Translation: CASAGRGGSTDTQYF. The entire variable domain, with the rest obtained from reference TRBV5-1 and TRBJ2-3, is as follows: KAGVTQTPRYLIKTRGQQVTLSCSPISGHRSVSWYQQTPGQGLQFLFEYFSETQRNKGNFPGRFSGRQFSNSRSEMNVSTLELGDSALYLCASAGRGGSTDTQYFGPGTRLTVL.

The chain employs TRBV5-1 and TRBJ2-7, with 10 bases lining up with TRBD2. The CDR3 runs to 17 residues. CDR1 and CDR2 from the germline V gene are SGHRS and YFSETQ. J lost 6 bases, V lost 2 bases, and 14 bases had no gene match. The CDR3, as DNA: TGCGCCAGCAGCTTATTCGGCGTCGGACTAGCGGCCGCCGAGCAGTACTTC. It is translated as CASSLFGVGLAAAEQYF.

In its sample, this clone was seen once. The chain couples TRBV23-1 to TRBJ1-1; perhaps TRBD1 as D (6 bases). TRBV23-1 is an ORF, with its function uncertain. V shed 7 bases and J shed 1 base, with 19 bases lying between them. The CDR3 sequence is 16 residues long. Here the CDR3 DNA reads TGCGCCAGCACCCCCCCGGGGGCAGGGGCGAACACTGAAGCTTTCTTT. The encoded protein is CASTPPGAGANTEAFF.

The V call is TRBV7-3, the J call TRBJ2-6; tentative D call: TRBD2 (6 bases). Germline-derived CDR1 and CDR2 are SGHTA and FQGTGA. Trimming took 5 bases from V and 2 from J, leaving 16 bases between them. This CDR3 has 17 residues. CDR3 residues: CASSRRRTGAGANVLTF. CDR3 DNA sequence: TGTGCCAGCAGCCGAAGACGAACGGGGGCTGGGGCCAACGTCCTGACTTTC.

The chain couples TRBV2 to TRBJ2-3, with 8 bases matching TRBD2. Germline loops: CDR1 SNHLY, CDR2 FYNNEI. V lost 8 bases and J lost 0; bases outside the gene matches: 10. CDR3 size: 16 residues. As DNA, the CDR3 is TGTGCCAGCGGGGGCGCGGCGGGGGGTAGCACAGATACGCAGTATTTT. Its protein is CASGGAAGGSTDTQYF.

In the case of this clone: Germline is not matched at one junction end, which may reflect a read error. The chain is built from TRBV7-7 and TRBJ2-7, with a weak D call TRBD2 (6 bases). Germline V gene lookup returns CDR1 SSHAT and CDR2 FNYEAQ (reference sequence). The length of the CDR3 is 14 residues. The chain's CDR3 is CASSPGPEGYEQYF. CDR3 DNA: TGTGCTAGCAGCCCAGGACCGGAGGGCTACGAGCAGTACTTC. Full variable domain (missing parts from reference TRBV7-7 and TRBJ2-7): GAGVSQSPRYKVTKRGQDVTLRCDPISSHATLYWYQQALGQGPEFLTYFNYEAQPDKSGLPSDRFSAERPEGSISTLTIQRTEQRDSAMYRCASSPGPEGYEQYFGPGTRLTVT.

The chain recombines TRBV5-4 with TRBJ1-1; the match to TRBD1 covers 7 bases. This CDR3 spans 14 amino acids. J lost 4 bases, V lost 5 bases, and 8 bases had no gene match. Germline CDR1 is SGHNT and CDR2 is YYREEE (reference sequence). This chain's CDR3 is CASRRQGSGTEAFF. CDR3 in DNA: TGTGCCAGCAGACGACAGGGATCGGGCACTGAAGCTTTCTTT.

The CDR3 here is CASSFRGGIEAFF. The DNA for the CDR3 is TGTGCCAGCAGTTTTAGGGGTGGGATTGAAGCTTTCTTT. V gene TRBV28 combines with J gene TRBJ1-1, with D maybe TRBD1 (5 bases). Germline V CDR1 and CDR2: MDHEN, SYDVKM. Deletions cut 3 bases from V and 7 bases from J, with 12 bases between. The CDR3 sequence is 13 residues long.

This CDR3 is CASSLVPGDYGYTF. CDR3 DNA sequence: TGTGCCAGCAGCTTGGTGCCGGGAGACTATGGCTACACCTTC. The chain joins TRBV5-6 to TRBJ1-2; D gene uncertain. The CDR3 covers 14 residues. The germline V and J ends were trimmed by 0 bases and 3 bases, with 9 bases remaining between them. Germline CDR1 and CDR2: SGHDT and YYEEEE.

The chain is built from TRBV18 and TRBJ2-3; D uncertain. The CDR3 consists of 13 residues. CDR1 KGHSH and CDR2 LQKENI come from the germline V gene. The V gene lost 3 bases and the J gene lost 6 bases, with 10 bases spanning the gap. The DNA for the CDR3 is TGTGCCAGCTCACCTCCCGGGTCCGATACGCAGTATTTT. Its protein product is CASSPPGSDTQYF.

The V call is TRBV4-1, the J call TRBJ2-3, with D perhaps given as TRBD1 or TRBD2 (7 bases each). The CDR3 contains 13 residues. The V end lost 8 bases, the J end lost 5 bases, and 14 bases lay between the germline ends. Germline V lookup: CDR1 MGHRA, CDR2 YSYEKL. The CDR3, as DNA: TGCGCCAGCCGGGCCAGGGGGGGAGATACGCAGTATTTT. Translated, it gives CASRARGGDTQYF.

This clone occurred once. The rearrangement uses TRBV5-1 and TRBJ1-1, with a weak D call TRBD1 (6 bases). The CDR3 sequence is 13 residues long. Germline V gene lookup returns CDR1 SGHRS and CDR2 YFSETQ. Trimming cost V 7 bases and J 1 base, with 11 bases left between them. The CDR3 spells CASGTGQNTEAFF. In nucleotides, the CDR3 is TGCGCCAGCGGCACGGGACAGAACACTGAAGCTTTCTTT.

This clone occurred once. The J gene is TRBJ1-1, the V gene TRBV5-1; no clear D gene. V lost 0 bases and J 11 bases, leaving 11 bases between the germline ends. Per the germline V gene, CDR1 is SGHRS and CDR2 is YFSETQ. CDR3 length: 12 residues. The CDR3 here is CASSLGGEAAFF. CDR3 nucleotides: TGCGCCAGCAGCTTGGGTGGGGAGGCGGCTTTCTTT. The variable domain in full, with the rest retrieved from reference TRBV5-1 and TRBJ1-1, is KAGVTQTPRYLIKTRGQQVTLSCSPISGHRSVSWYQQTPGQGLQFLFEYFSETQRNKGNFPGRFSGRQFSNSRSEMNVSTLELGDSALYLCASSLGGEAAFFGQGTRLTVV.

The chain uses TRBV5-4 and TRBJ2-7, with 8 nucleotides matching TRBD2. Per germline, CDR1 SGHNT and CDR2 YYREEE (reference sequence). The CDR3 is made up of 15 amino acids. Trimming at V came to 1 base and at J to 2 bases, leaving 5 bases not matched to a gene. In DNA, the CDR3 is TGTGCCAGCAGCTTGATTGAGCGGGGGACCTACGAGCAGTACTTC. This codes for CASSLIERGTYEQYF. Full variable domain (missing parts from reference TRBV5-4 and TRBJ2-7): ETGVTQSPTHLIKTRGQQVTLRCSSQSGHNTVSWYQQALGQGPQFIFQYYREEENGRGNFPPRFSGLQFPNYSSELNVNALELDDSALYLCASSLIERGTYEQYFGPGTRLTVT.

This clone appeared a single time. The gene calls are TRBV6-5 and TRBJ2-3, with 9 nucleotides matching TRBD2. Germline V gene lookup returns CDR1 MNHEY and CDR2 SVGAGI. This CDR3 contains 15 residues. Trimming at V came to 2 bases and at J to 0 bases, leaving 0 bases not matched to a gene. The CDR3 region is CASSYTSGSTDTQYF. The CDR3 nucleotides read TGTGCCAGCAGTTACACTAGCGGGAGCACAGATACGCAGTATTTT.

V gene TRBV7-6 combines with J gene TRBJ2-3; no clear D gene. The CDR3 totals 13 residues. Trimming cost V 6 bases and J 1 base, with 8 bases left between them. Germline CDR1 SGHVS, CDR2 FNYEAQ. The CDR3 nucleotides are TGTGCCAGCAGGGGAAGCGGCACAGATACGCAGTATTTT. This translates into CASRGSGTDTQYF. Full variable domain (rest looked up from reference TRBV7-6 and TRBJ2-3): GAGVSQSPRYKVTKRGQDVALRCDPISGHVSLYWYRQALGQGPEFLTYFNYEAQQDKSGLPNDRFSAERPEGSISTLTIQRTEQRDSAMYRCASRGSGTDTQYFGPGTRLTVL.

This rearrangement joins TRBV6-5 to TRBJ1-2; tentative D call: TRBD1 (5 bases). Germline CDR1 MNHEY, CDR2 SVGAGI. V was clipped by 5 bases and J by 3 bases, with 10 bases between them. The CDR3 sequence is 13 residues long. The CDR3: CASSPDSYYGYTF. CDR3 coding DNA: TGTGCCAGCAGTCCCGACAGTTACTATGGCTACACCTTC.

This clone appeared a few times. The chain recombines TRBV5-5 with TRBJ2-7, with 8 nucleotides matching TRBD2. The CDR3 totals 16 residues. V lost 0 bases to trimming and J lost 3 bases; unmatched junction nucleotides: 8. Per the germline V gene, CDR1 is SGHKS and CDR2 is YYEKEE (reference sequence). The CDR3 nucleotides are TGTGCCAGCAGCTTGGGTGCCAGCGGGGGAGTCTACGAGCAGTACGTC. Translation: CASSLGASGGVYEQYV.